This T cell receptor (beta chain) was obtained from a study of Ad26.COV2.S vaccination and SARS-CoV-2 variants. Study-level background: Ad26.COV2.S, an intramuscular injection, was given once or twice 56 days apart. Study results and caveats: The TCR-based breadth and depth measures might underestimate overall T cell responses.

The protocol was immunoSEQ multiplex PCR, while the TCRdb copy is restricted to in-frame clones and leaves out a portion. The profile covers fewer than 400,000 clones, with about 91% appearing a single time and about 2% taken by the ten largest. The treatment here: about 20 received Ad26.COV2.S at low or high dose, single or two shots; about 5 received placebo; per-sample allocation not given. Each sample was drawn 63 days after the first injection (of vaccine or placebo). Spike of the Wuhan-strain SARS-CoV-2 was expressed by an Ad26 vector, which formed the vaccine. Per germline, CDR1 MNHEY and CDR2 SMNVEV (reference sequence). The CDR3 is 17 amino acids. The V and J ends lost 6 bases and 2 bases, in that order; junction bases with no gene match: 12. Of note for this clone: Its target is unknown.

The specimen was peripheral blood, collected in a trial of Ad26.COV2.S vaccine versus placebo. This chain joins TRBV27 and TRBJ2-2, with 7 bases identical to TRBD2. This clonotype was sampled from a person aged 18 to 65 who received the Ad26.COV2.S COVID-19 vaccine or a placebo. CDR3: CASSHIGLAANTGELFF. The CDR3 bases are TGTGCCAGCAGCCACATAGGGCTAGCGGCTAACACCGGGGAGCTGTTTTTT.